The clone carrying this T cell receptor beta chain was counted a few times. Its antigen is not identified. TCRdb re-analysed the 5' RACE reads in MiXCR, keeping a single row per CDR3 protein. The table lists a few hundred thousand distinct CDR3 sequences, roughly a quarter of them singletons. The data derive from a study of CD8 T cells in ankylosing spondylitis. There are 14 residues in the CDR3. Germline CDR1 is DFQATT and CDR2 is SNEGSKA (reference sequence). Trimming took 0 bases from V and 4 from J, leaving 11 bases between them. Points from the study as a whole: Past studies reported some motif variants in reactive arthritis synovial fluid and blood.

The sample taken for sequencing was blood, either unsorted or a sorted T cell fraction (not recorded which). The receptor comes from a male donor with ankylosing spondylitis or in good health (not recorded which). V is TRBV20-1 and J is TRBJ2-3; D not certain. In nucleotides, the CDR3 is TGCAGTGCTAGAGATCCAGGTGGAGCAGATACGCAGTATTTT. It yields the protein CSARDPGGADTQYF.